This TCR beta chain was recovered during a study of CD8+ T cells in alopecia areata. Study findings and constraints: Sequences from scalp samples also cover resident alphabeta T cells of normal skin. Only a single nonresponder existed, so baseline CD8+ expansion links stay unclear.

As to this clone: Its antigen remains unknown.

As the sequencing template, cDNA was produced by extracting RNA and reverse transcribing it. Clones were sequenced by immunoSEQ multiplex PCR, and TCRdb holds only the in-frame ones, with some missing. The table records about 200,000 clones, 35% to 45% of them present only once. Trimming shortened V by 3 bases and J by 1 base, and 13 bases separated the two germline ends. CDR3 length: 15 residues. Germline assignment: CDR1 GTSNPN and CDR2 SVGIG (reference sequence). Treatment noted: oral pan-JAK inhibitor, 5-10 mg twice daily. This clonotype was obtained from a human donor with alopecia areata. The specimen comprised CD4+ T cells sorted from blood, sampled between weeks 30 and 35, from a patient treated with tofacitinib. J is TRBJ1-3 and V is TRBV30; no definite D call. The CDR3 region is CAWRHTAYSGNTIYF. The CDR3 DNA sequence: TGTGCCTGGAGACATACAGCGTATTCTGGAAACACCATATATTTT.